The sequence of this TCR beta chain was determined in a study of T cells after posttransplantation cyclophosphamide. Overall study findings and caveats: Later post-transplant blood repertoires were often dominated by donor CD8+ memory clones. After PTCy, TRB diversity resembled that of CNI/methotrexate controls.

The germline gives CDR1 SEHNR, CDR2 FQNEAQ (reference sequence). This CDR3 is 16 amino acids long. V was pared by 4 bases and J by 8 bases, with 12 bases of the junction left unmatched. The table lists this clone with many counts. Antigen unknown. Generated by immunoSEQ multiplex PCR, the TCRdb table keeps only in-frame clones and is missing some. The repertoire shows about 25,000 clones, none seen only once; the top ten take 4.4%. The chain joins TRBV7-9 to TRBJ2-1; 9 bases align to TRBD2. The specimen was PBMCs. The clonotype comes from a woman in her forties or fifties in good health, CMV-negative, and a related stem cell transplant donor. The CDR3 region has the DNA TGTGCCAGCAGCTCCCCCAGCGGGAGGACGAGCGATGAGCAGTTCTTC. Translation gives CASSSPSGRTSDEQFF.